This T cell receptor (beta chain) comes out of a study of cytomegalovirus exposure and HLA in healthy donors. Study findings and constraints: When analyzed later, the rates of TCR association showed variation by HLA locus, with DRB1 the most and HLA-C the fewest. Sequencing depth roughly uniform across donors was assumed in presence/absence analyses.

PCR employed 60 Vbeta and 13 Jbeta primers. Here immunoSEQ multiplex PCR was the method, and the copy in TCRdb shows in-frame clones only, minus some. The sample has about 110,000 clones; 65% to 90% are singletons. Samples came from healthy bone marrow donors. Looked up from germline, CDR1 is MNHEY and CDR2 is SMNVEV (reference sequence). Deletions cut 2 bases from V and 7 bases from J, with 11 bases between. The CDR3 contains 13 residues. On this clone itself: As yet, its antigen is unknown.

The chain has TRBV27 and TRBJ1-2, with a possible D match to TRBD1 (6 bases). This receptor was obtained from a woman in her thirties in good health and CMV-seronegative. The sample consisted of PBMCs. For the CDR3, the DNA is TGTGCCAGCAGTTTAATAGGGGGTCGTGGCTACACCTTC. Translated, it gives CASSLIGGRGYTF.